These 28 T cell receptor beta chains originate from one sample sequenced in a study of T cell responses to AZD1222 COVID-19 vaccine. Assay: immunoSEQ multiplex PCR; the TCRdb copy retains only in-frame clones and omits some. This sample has 130,000 to 150,000 clones, with about nine tenths found just once. Sequencing was performed on peripheral blood, taken on day 0 of MenACWY control vaccination. The receptor source for this set is an adult in good health.

This clone was seen once. The V call is TRBV2, the J call TRBJ2-5, with 10 bases fitting TRBD1. The V gene's germline CDR1 is SNHLY and CDR2 FYNNEI. The CDR3 runs to 16 residues. V lost 6 bases and J lost 5; bases outside the gene matches: 12. For the CDR3, the DNA is TGTGCCAGCAGCGCCTGGGGACAGGGGACGGGCGAGACCCAGTACTTC. Its translation is CASSAWGQGTGETQYF.

The chain links TRBV7-9 to TRBJ2-7, with 8 bases identical to TRBD2. CDR3 length: 15 amino acids. Trimming at V came to 6 bases and at J to 3 bases, leaving 10 bases not matched to a gene. In germline, CDR1 is SEHNR, CDR2 FQNEAQ (reference sequence). The CDR3 region has the DNA TGTGCCAGCAGTCTTCCGGGACTAGGGGTCTACGAGCAGTACTTC. Translating gives CASSLPGLGVYEQYF. The complete variable domain, with remaining parts taken from reference TRBV7-9 and TRBJ2-7, reads DTGVSQNPRHKITKRGQNVTFRCDPISEHNRLYWYRQTLGQGPEFLTYFQNEAQLEKSRLLSDRFSAERPKGSFSTLEIQRTEQGDSAMYLCASSLPGLGVYEQYFGPGTRLTVT.

The chain uses TRBV2 and TRBJ1-3, with D perhaps TRBD1 (6 bases). With 6 bases removed from V and 4 bases from J, the gap between germline ends came to 10 bases. CDR1 SNHLY and CDR2 FYNNEI come from the germline V gene. The CDR3 has 13 amino acids. This CDR3 is CASRDDRGNTIYF. The CDR3 DNA is TGTGCCAGCAGAGATGACAGGGGAAACACCATATATTTT.

This rearrangement joins TRBV27 to TRBJ1-6, with 7 bases that match TRBD1. CDR1 is MNHEY and CDR2 is SMNVEV in the germline V gene (reference sequence). This CDR3 region has 15 residues. V shed 4 bases and J 7 bases; nucleotides not matched to a gene: 7. The DNA of the CDR3 is TGTGCCAGCAGTTGGGGACAGTTCGGAAATTCACCCCTCCACTTT. It is translated as CASSWGQFGNSPLHF.

V usage is TRBV2 and J usage is TRBJ2-2, with 8 bases aligning to TRBD2. This CDR3 has 15 residues. CDR1 and CDR2 (germline): SNHLY, FYNNEI. The V segment lost 6 bases and the J segment 4 bases; nucleotides outside the gene matches: 7. CDR3 DNA: TGTGCCAGCAGGGGAGCGGGAGTGGGCACCGGGGAGCTGTTTTTT. It specifies CASRGAGVGTGELFF.

The chain carries TRBV29-1 and TRBJ2-2; D remains unclear. The V end was cut by 5 bases, the J end by 4 bases, with 8 bases between. The CDR3 has 12 amino acids. Germline V CDR1 and CDR2: SQVTM, ANQGSEA. The CDR3, as DNA: TGCAGCGTTTGGGTCCTCACCGGGGAGCTGTTTTTT. Amino acid sequence: CSVWVLTGELFF.

This clone appeared a single time. The gene calls are TRBV18 and TRBJ2-3; D remains ambiguous. Trimming shortened V by 3 bases and J by 0 bases, and 13 bases separated the two germline ends. CDR3 size: 16 residues. Germline V lookup: CDR1 KGHSH, CDR2 LQKENI. The CDR3 DNA is TGTGCCAGCTCACCTCAAGGGCGGATCAGCACAGATACGCAGTATTTT. Its protein is CASSPQGRISTDTQYF.

J is TRBJ2-7 and V is TRBV4-1; D gene unclear. The CDR3 is 13 amino acids. The germline V gene encodes CDR1 MGHRA and CDR2 YSYEKL. Trimming shortened V by 1 base and J by 4 bases, and 8 bases separated the two germline ends. CDR3 amino acids: CASSQAPWYEQYF. The CDR3 DNA sequence: TGCGCCAGCAGCCAAGCCCCCTGGTACGAGCAGTACTTC.

This clone was seen a handful of times. V usage is TRBV7-2 and J usage is TRBJ2-6; D is unresolved. The CDR3 has 14 residues. V was trimmed by 5 bases and J by 1 base, leaving 6 bases between them. CDR1 and CDR2 (germline): SGHTA, FQGNSA. CDR3 region: CASSPASGANVLTF. CDR3 coding DNA: TGTGCCAGCAGCCCCGCTTCTGGGGCCAACGTCCTGACTTTC. The variable domain in full, completed from reference TRBV7-2 and TRBJ2-6, reads GAGVSQSPSNKVTEKGKDVELRCDPISGHTALYWYRQSLGQGLEFLIYFQGNSAPDKSGLPSDRFSAERTGGSVSTLTIQRTQQEDSAVYLCASSPASGANVLTFGAGSRLTVL.

This sequence joins TRBV7-8 and TRBJ2-1; TRBD2 agrees at 9 bases. V lost 1 base, J lost 4 bases, and 2 bases stayed unmatched. The CDR3 has 15 residues. Germline V lookup: CDR1 SGHVS, CDR2 FQNEAQ. The CDR3 DNA reads as TGTGCCAGCAGCTTAGGCCTAGCGGGGTACAATGAGCAGTTCTTC. Its protein product is CASSLGLAGYNEQFF.

The genes are TRBV20-1 and TRBJ1-1; D not resolved. The CDR3 covers 14 residues. V dropped 3 bases and J dropped 0 bases, with 11 bases sitting between them. Looked up from germline, CDR1 is DFQATT and CDR2 is SNEGSKA (reference sequence). Here the CDR3 DNA reads TGCAGTGCTAGTCCCGCGGATGTGAACACTGAAGCTTTCTTT. Protein: CSASPADVNTEAFF.

The chain carries TRBV2 and TRBJ2-2; 13 bases are shared with TRBD2. The ends lost 8 bases at V and 5 bases at J; junction bases unmatched: 5. Germline CDR1 and CDR2: SNHLY and FYNNEI. The CDR3 loop spans 15 amino acids. The CDR3 region has the DNA TGTGCCAGCCTTCCGGGACTAGCGGGAACCGGGGAGCTGTTTTTT. It yields the protein CASLPGLAGTGELFF.

This sequence joins TRBV2 and TRBJ2-1; TRBD1 aligns across 7 bases. The junction had 8 bases not matched to a gene; V was cut back by 4 bases and J by 2 bases. The V gene's germline CDR1 is SNHLY and CDR2 FYNNEI. This CDR3 comprises 16 residues. The chain's CDR3 is CASSGATGVPYNEQFF. CDR3 bases: TGTGCCAGCAGTGGAGCCACAGGGGTCCCCTACAATGAGCAGTTCTTC.

The V gene is TRBV6-4, the J gene TRBJ1-1; 8 bases agree with TRBD1. The V and J ends lost 6 bases and 3 bases, in that order; junction bases with no gene match: 6. Germline V gene lookup returns CDR1 MRHNA and CDR2 SNTAGT. The CDR3 loop spans 14 amino acids. CDR3 nucleotide sequence: TGTGCCAGCAGAGACAGGGGCCGAGACACTGAAGCTTTCTTT. Amino acids: CASRDRGRDTEAFF.

Only one count was recorded for this clone. The chain combines TRBV18 with TRBJ2-1; possible D gene TRBD2, 6 bases. V was pared by 3 bases and J by 4 bases, with 13 bases between. The length of the CDR3 is 15 residues. The V gene's germline CDR1 is KGHSH and CDR2 LQKENI. CDR3 coding DNA: TGTGCCAGCTCACCGGGCCTAGCGAGATACAATGAGCAGTTCTTC. As protein: CASSPGLARYNEQFF.

The V call is TRBV7-3, the J call TRBJ1-2; maybe TRBD1 (5 bases). Per germline, CDR1 SGHTA and CDR2 FQGTGA. Trimming removed 1 base at V and 8 bases at J, with 11 bases between. CDR3 length equals 13 residues. CDR3 protein: CASSLKAGQGYTF. The CDR3 DNA sequence: TGTGCCAGCAGCTTAAAAGCAGGGCAGGGCTACACCTTC.

V gene TRBV2 combines with J gene TRBJ2-1, with 9 nucleotides matching TRBD2. Germline V gives CDR1 SNHLY, CDR2 FYNNEI. The CDR3 contains 13 residues. V shed 6 bases and J 5 bases; nucleotides not matched to a gene: 2. The chain's CDR3 is CASRLAGNNEQFF. The CDR3 DNA is TGTGCCAGCAGACTAGCGGGCAACAATGAGCAGTTCTTC.

V is TRBV19 and J is TRBJ2-1; D is possibly TRBD1 (9 bases). The CDR3 runs 17 residues. The germline V gene has CDR1 LNHDA and CDR2 SQIVND (reference sequence). The V gene lost 3 bases and the J gene lost 1 base, with 16 bases spanning the gap. DNA of the CDR3: TGTGCCAGTAGTATCGGGGGGGGGACAGGGTCCTACAATGAGCAGTTCTTC. Its translation is CASSIGGGTGSYNEQFF.

The rearrangement joins TRBV19 to TRBJ2-1; 7 bases fit TRBD2. Germline V gene sequence: CDR1 LNHDA, CDR2 SQIVND (reference sequence). Unmatched junction bases numbered 12, after V lost 4 bases and J lost 0 bases. There are 18 residues in the CDR3. The DNA of the CDR3 is TGTGCCAGTAGTAGCCCCCCGGGAGGCGGACTCTCCTACAATGAGCAGTTCTTC. It codes for CASSSPPGGGLSYNEQFF.

The V gene is TRBV7-9, the J gene TRBJ1-1; D is possibly TRBD1 (5 bases). The CDR3 extends over 13 amino acids. Trimming took 5 bases from V and 5 from J, leaving 12 bases between them. Per the germline V gene, CDR1 is SEHNR and CDR2 is FQNEAQ (reference sequence). The CDR3 is CASSLEGETEAFF. In nucleotides, the CDR3 is TGTGCCAGCAGCCTTGAAGGGGAAACTGAAGCTTTCTTT. Full variable domain (rest looked up from reference TRBV7-9 and TRBJ1-1): DTGVSQNPRHKITKRGQNVTFRCDPISEHNRLYWYRQTLGQGPEFLTYFQNEAQLEKSRLLSDRFSAERPKGSFSTLEIQRTEQGDSAMYLCASSLEGETEAFFGQGTRLTVV.

The J gene is TRBJ1-4, the V gene TRBV29-1, with D maybe TRBD1 (5 bases). Per germline, CDR1 SQVTM and CDR2 ANQGSEA. The CDR3 extends over 11 amino acids. V shed 3 bases and J shed 11 bases, with 10 bases lying between them. The CDR3 region has the DNA TGCAGCGTTGAGGGGACGGGGAAACTGTTTTTT. Amino acid sequence: CSVEGTGKLFF.

V is TRBV7-8 and J is TRBJ2-1; 9 bases agree with TRBD2. The length of the CDR3 is 12 residues. Germline assignment: CDR1 SGHVS and CDR2 FQNEAQ. Germline trimming cut 5 bases from V and 9 bases from J; bases unmatched to any gene: 2. This CDR3 is CASSKTSGEQFF. CDR3 in DNA: TGTGCCAGCAGCAAGACTAGCGGTGAGCAGTTCTTC. Combining the CDR3 with reference TRBV7-8 and TRBJ2-1 gives the whole variable domain GAGVSQSPRYKVAKRGQDVALRCDPISGHVSLFWYQQALGQGPEFLTYFQNEAQLDKSGLPSDRFFAERPEGSVSTLKIQRTQQEDSAVYLCASSKTSGEQFFGPGTRLTVL.

This chain joins TRBV5-1 and TRBJ2-1; 9 bases match TRBD1. CDR1 is SGHRS and CDR2 is YFSETQ in the germline V gene. This CDR3 is 14 amino acids long. Germline trimming cut 9 bases from V and 8 bases from J; bases unmatched to any gene: 12. The CDR3 DNA sequence: TGCGCCACCTCAACAGGGGGCGCGTTTTATGAGCAGTTCTTC. Translating gives CATSTGGAFYEQFF.

The V gene is TRBV27, the J gene TRBJ2-7, with 8 bases identical to TRBD2. Germline V lookup: CDR1 MNHEY, CDR2 SMNVEV (reference sequence). This CDR3 region has 15 residues. Trimming took 6 bases from V and 3 from J; bases not matched to a gene: 10. The CDR3 nucleotides read TGTGCCAGCAGCCCCGGGGGGGGAAGGGGCTACGAGCAGTACTTC. This sequence encodes CASSPGGGRGYEQYF.

This chain links TRBV6-5 with TRBJ1-2; D unclear. V was clipped by 0 bases and J by 8 bases, with 10 bases between them. The CDR3 loop spans 13 amino acids. The germline CDR1 and CDR2 sequences are MNHEY and SVGAGI. CDR3 loop: CASSYSPGYGYTF. CDR3 nucleotides: TGTGCCAGCAGTTACTCACCGGGGTACGGCTACACCTTC.

The rearrangement links TRBV6-5 to TRBJ2-2; 8 nucleotides line up with TRBD2. J gave up 3 bases and V 7 bases, and 7 bases lay outside the gene matches. The CDR3 is 15 amino acids. Germline lookup yields CDR1 MNHEY and CDR2 SVGAGI. This CDR3 is CASTPAGVDTGELFF. CDR3 in DNA: TGTGCCAGCACCCCAGCGGGAGTTGACACCGGGGAGCTGTTTTTT.

This chain joins TRBV19 and TRBJ2-1, with 8 bases lining up with TRBD2. CDR3 length equals 16 residues. The junction had 16 bases not matched to a gene; V was cut back by 6 bases and J by 9 bases. The germline CDR1 and CDR2 sequences are LNHDA and SQIVND (reference sequence). CDR3 loop: CASSRAHRGLVFEQFF. As DNA, the CDR3 is TGTGCCAGTAGCCGGGCCCATAGGGGACTAGTCTTTGAGCAGTTCTTC.

The gene calls are TRBV11-1 and TRBJ2-1; TRBD1 or TRBD2 may be the D gene (5 bases each). Germline-derived CDR1 and CDR2 are SGHAT and FQDESV (reference sequence). V lost 5 bases to trimming and J lost 5 bases, with 16 bases between them. The CDR3 runs 15 residues. CDR3 sequence: CASSPSRGVNNEQFF. The CDR3 nucleotides read TGTGCCAGCAGCCCTTCACGAGGGGTTAACAATGAGCAGTTCTTC.